The 11 T cell receptor beta chains given below trace back to one sample, sequenced in a study of chemoradiotherapy in HPV16-positive cancers. The protocol was immunoSEQ multiplex PCR, while the TCRdb copy is restricted to in-frame clones and leaves out a portion. Among approximately 27,000 clones listed, approximately 80% were seen once. The specimen was blood, collected from a patient who underwent chemoradiotherapy. The receptors were sampled from a human donor with HPV-associated anogenital cancer.

The chain has TRBV5-6 and TRBJ1-4; D is ambiguous. This CDR3 contains 14 residues. Germline lookup yields CDR1 SGHDT and CDR2 YYEEEE. Trimming took off 1 base at V and 4 bases at J, with 8 bases between the two ends. The CDR3: CASSLRLNNEKLFF. The CDR3 bases are TGTGCCAGCAGCTTGAGACTGAATAATGAAAAACTGTTTTTT.

This chain joins TRBV5-1 and TRBJ1-3, with D perhaps TRBD1 (6 bases). The CDR3 covers 16 residues. V was cut by 4 bases and J by 2 bases, with 16 bases left in between. The V gene's germline CDR1 is SGHRS and CDR2 YFSETQ. The CDR3 loop is CASSDGTIWPGNTIYF. For the CDR3, the DNA is TGCGCCAGCAGCGACGGGACAATTTGGCCTGGAAACACCATATATTTT.

J is TRBJ1-2 and V is TRBV2; D may be TRBD1 (6 bases). Germline lookup yields CDR1 SNHLY and CDR2 FYNNEI. V lost 5 bases to trimming and J lost 4 bases, with 11 bases between them. CDR3 size: 13 residues. CDR3 region: CASSTGQLYGYTF. CDR3 nucleotide sequence: TGTGCCAGCAGTACAGGACAGCTCTATGGCTACACCTTC.

The chain joins TRBV19 to TRBJ2-7, with D maybe TRBD2 (5 bases). V lost 5 bases, J lost 5 bases, and 16 bases lay in between. This CDR3 spans 14 amino acids. Germline V gene sequence: CDR1 LNHDA, CDR2 SQIVND (reference sequence). CDR3 residues: CASSSSTSGHEQYF. CDR3 nucleotides: TGTGCCAGTAGTTCGTCCACTAGTGGCCACGAGCAGTACTTC.

V gene TRBV30 combines with J gene TRBJ2-5; the D gene is possibly TRBD1 (6 bases). The germline CDR1 and CDR2 sequences are GTSNPN and SVGIG (reference sequence). The length of the CDR3 is 12 residues. Trimming stripped 1 base from V and 4 bases from J, with 7 bases between. The DNA for the CDR3 is TGTGCCTGGAGTGACAGGGTAGAGACCCAGTACTTC. This gives the protein CAWSDRVETQYF.

J is TRBJ1-6 and V is TRBV2; D not resolved. Looked up from germline, CDR1 is SNHLY and CDR2 is FYNNEI. The CDR3 loop spans 14 amino acids. Trimming shortened V by 5 bases and J by 7 bases, and 12 bases separated the two germline ends. As DNA, the CDR3 is TGTGCCAGCAGTCCGGGAGACGGCAATTCACCCCTCCACTTT. Translating it yields CASSPGDGNSPLHF.

This clone was counted only a few times. This rearrangement joins TRBV2 to TRBJ1-3; D gene ambiguous. From germline, CDR1 is SNHLY and CDR2 FYNNEI. This CDR3 spans 16 amino acids. V gave up 3 bases and J gave up 2 bases, with 14 bases separating them. The CDR3 loop is CASSEVGRMAGNTIYF. The CDR3 region has the DNA TGTGCCAGCAGTGAGGTGGGCAGGATGGCTGGAAACACCATATATTTT.

V is TRBV5-4 and J is TRBJ2-3; D is possibly TRBD1 (6 bases). The CDR3 spans 14 residues. Trimming took 4 bases from V and 0 from J, leaving 9 bases between them. CDR1 is SGHNT, CDR2 YYREEE, per germline (reference sequence). This CDR3 reads CASSPTGSTDTQYF. In nucleotides, the CDR3 is TGTGCCAGCAGCCCGACAGGCAGCACAGATACGCAGTATTTT.

CDR3 DNA sequence: TGTGCCACTAGACAGATTTCTGGAAACACCATATATTTT. Encoded protein: CATRQISGNTIYF. The chain couples TRBV15 to TRBJ1-3, with D possibly being TRBD1 (5 bases). The CDR3 length is 13 residues. The germline V and J ends were trimmed by 9 bases and 1 base, with 10 bases remaining between them. Germline V gene lookup returns CDR1 LNHNV and CDR2 YYDKDF (reference sequence).

The table lists this clone with a few counts. The V and J genes are TRBV5-3 and TRBJ2-2; no firm D call. TRBV5-3 is an ORF, and what it does is uncertain. Trimming took 10 bases from V and 2 from J, leaving 15 bases between them. This CDR3 comprises 14 residues. The CDR3: CAVIKKGNTGELFF. In nucleotides, the CDR3 is TGTGCCGTAATCAAGAAGGGTAACACCGGGGAGCTGTTTTTT.

This chain joins TRBV6-5 and TRBJ1-2, with TRBD1 matching 9 bases. Germline assignment: CDR1 MNHEY and CDR2 SVGAGI. This CDR3 has 15 amino acids. Losses at the gene ends were 2 bases for V and 3 bases for J; bases not matched to a gene: 4. CDR3 amino acids: CASSYEDRGDYGYTF. The CDR3 DNA is TGTGCCAGCAGTTACGAAGACAGGGGGGACTATGGCTACACCTTC.